Detailed here is one T cell receptor (beta chain). Its target is unknown. This sample was taken from a study of vaccination effects on CD4 cells after COVID-19. Using immunoSEQ multiplex PCR, the repertoire was profiled, and TCRdb retains in-frame clones only, with some absent. The sample consists of tens of thousands of clones, over 65% of them appearing once. Following culture for around 10 days, CD4+ T cells were isolated. Participants got two doses of BNT162b2 or mRNA-1273 vaccine. The sequence derives from a human donor who received a COVID-19 vaccine. The material sequenced was CD4+ T cells from PBMCs cultured without peptide, taken after COVID-19 vaccination.

Written as DNA, the CDR3 is TGTGCCAGCTCTCTCCAGGGCGGGGCCTACAATGAGCAGTTCTTC. Translated: CASSLQGGAYNEQFF. The chain uses TRBV18 and TRBJ2-1; TRBD2 is a possible D gene (6 bases). The V gene's germline CDR1 is KGHSH and CDR2 LQKENI. CDR3 size: 15 residues. V gave up 6 bases and J gave up 2 bases, with 14 bases separating them.